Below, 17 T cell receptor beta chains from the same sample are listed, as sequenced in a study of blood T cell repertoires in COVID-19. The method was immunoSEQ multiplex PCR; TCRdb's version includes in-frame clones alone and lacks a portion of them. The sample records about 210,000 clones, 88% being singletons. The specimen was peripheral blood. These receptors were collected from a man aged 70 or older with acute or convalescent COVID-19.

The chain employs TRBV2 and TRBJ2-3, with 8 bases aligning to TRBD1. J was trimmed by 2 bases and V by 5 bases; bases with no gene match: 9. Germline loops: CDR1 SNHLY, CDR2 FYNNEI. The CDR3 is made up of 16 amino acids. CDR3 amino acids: CASSRGNRGDTDTQYF. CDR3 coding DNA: TGTGCCAGCAGTCGAGGTAACAGGGGGGACACAGATACGCAGTATTTT.

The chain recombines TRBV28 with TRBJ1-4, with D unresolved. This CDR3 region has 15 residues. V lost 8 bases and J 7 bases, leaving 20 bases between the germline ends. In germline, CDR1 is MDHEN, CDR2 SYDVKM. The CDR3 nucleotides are TGTGCCAGCCTTGGTACCGGGGTAATATCTGAAAAACTGTTTTTT. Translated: CASLGTGVISEKLFF.

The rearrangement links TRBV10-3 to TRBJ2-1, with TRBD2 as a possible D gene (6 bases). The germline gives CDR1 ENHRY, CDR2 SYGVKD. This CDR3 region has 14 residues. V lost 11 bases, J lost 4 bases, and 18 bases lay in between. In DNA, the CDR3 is TGTGCCGCCAAAGGGACTCGAGAATACAATGAGCAGTTCTTC. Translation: CAAKGTREYNEQFF.

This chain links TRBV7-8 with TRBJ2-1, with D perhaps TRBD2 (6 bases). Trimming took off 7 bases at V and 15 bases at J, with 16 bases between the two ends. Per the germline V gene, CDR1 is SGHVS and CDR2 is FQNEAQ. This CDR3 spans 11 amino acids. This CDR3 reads CASTRSSGVFF. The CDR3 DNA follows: TGTGCCAGCACCCGCTCCTCGGGGGTGTTCTTC.

The DNA of the CDR3 is TGCGCCAGCAGCTCTCGGGACACCTACAGCGATGAGCAGTTCTTC. This gives the protein CASSSRDTYSDEQFF. The chain couples TRBV5-1 to TRBJ2-1; D might be TRBD1 (6 bases). CDR3 size: 15 residues. With 3 bases removed from V and 8 bases from J, the gap between germline ends came to 18 bases. Germline V gene lookup returns CDR1 SGHRS and CDR2 YFSETQ.

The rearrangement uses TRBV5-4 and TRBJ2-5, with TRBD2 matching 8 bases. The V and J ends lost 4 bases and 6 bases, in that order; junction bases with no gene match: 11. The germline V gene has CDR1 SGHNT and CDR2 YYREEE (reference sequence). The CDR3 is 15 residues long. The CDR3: CASSPGGEGGKTQYF. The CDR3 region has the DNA TGTGCCAGCAGCCCGGGAGGGGAGGGTGGGAAGACCCAGTACTTC.

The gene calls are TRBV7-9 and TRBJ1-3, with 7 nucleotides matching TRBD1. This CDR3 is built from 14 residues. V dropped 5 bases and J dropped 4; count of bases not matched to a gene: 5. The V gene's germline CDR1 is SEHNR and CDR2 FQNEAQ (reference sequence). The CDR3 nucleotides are TGTGCCAGCAGCCCGACAGGGTCCGGAAACACCATATATTTT. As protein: CASSPTGSGNTIYF.

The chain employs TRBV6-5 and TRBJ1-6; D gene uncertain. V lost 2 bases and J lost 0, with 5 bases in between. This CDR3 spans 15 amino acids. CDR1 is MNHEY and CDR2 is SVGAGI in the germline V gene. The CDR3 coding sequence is TGTGCCAGCAGTTACGGGAGCTCCTATAATTCACCCCTCCACTTT. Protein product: CASSYGSSYNSPLHF.

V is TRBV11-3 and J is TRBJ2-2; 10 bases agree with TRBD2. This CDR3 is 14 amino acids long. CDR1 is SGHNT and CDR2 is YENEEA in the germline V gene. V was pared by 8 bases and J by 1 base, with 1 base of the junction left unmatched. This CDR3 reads CASRTSGNTGELFF. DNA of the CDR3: TGTGCCAGCCGGACTAGCGGGAACACCGGGGAGCTGTTTTTT.

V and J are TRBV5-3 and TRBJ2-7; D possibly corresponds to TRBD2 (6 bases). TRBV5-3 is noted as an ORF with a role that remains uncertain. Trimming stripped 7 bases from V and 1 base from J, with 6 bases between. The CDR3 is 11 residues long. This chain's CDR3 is CARGGSYEQYF. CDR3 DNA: TGTGCCAGAGGGGGGTCCTACGAGCAGTACTTC.

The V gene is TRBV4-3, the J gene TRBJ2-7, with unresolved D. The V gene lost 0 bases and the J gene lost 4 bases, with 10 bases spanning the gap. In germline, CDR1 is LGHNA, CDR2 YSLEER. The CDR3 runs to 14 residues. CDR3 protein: CASSQEIGFYEQYF. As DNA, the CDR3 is TGCGCCAGCAGCCAAGAAATCGGTTTTTACGAGCAGTACTTC.

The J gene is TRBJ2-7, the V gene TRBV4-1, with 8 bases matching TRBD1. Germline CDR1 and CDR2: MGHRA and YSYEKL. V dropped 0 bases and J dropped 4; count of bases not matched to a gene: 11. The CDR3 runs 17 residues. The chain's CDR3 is CASSQDPPGTGDYEQYF. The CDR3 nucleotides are TGCGCCAGCAGCCAAGATCCCCCCGGGACAGGAGATTACGAGCAGTACTTC.

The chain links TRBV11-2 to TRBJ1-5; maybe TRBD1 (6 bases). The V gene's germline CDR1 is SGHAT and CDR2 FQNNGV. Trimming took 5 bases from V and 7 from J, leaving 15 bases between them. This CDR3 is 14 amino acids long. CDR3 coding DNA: TGTGCCAGCAGCCAATCCACAGGGCACCAGCCCCAGCATTTT. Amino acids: CASSQSTGHQPQHF.

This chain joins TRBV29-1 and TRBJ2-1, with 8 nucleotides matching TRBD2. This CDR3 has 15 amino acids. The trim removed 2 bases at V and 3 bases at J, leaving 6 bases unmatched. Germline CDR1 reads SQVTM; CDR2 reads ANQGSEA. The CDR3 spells CSVELLAGIYNEQFF. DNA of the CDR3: TGCAGCGTTGAATTGTTAGCGGGGATCTACAATGAGCAGTTCTTC.

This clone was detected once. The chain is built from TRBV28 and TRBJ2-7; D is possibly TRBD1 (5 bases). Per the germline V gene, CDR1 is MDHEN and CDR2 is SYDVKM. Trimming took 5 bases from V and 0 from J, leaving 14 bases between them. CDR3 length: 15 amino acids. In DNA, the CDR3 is TGTGCCAGCAGTGGGAACAGGCACCTCTCCTACGAGCAGTACTTC. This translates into CASSGNRHLSYEQYF.

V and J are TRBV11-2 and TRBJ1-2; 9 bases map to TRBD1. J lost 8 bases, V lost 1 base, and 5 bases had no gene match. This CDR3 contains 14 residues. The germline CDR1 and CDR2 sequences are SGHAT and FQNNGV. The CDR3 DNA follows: TGTGCCAGCAGCTTAGTGGGGACAGGGCCCGGCTACACCTTC. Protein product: CASSLVGTGPGYTF.

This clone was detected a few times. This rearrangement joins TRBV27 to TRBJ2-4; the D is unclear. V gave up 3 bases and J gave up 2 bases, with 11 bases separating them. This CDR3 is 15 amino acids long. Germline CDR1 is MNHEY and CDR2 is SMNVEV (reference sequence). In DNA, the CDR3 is TGTGCCAGCAGTTTGAACATGAATTCCAAAAACATTCAGTACTTC. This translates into CASSLNMNSKNIQYF.